In its sample, the clone carrying this T cell receptor beta chain was seen many times. TCR beta CDR3 regions were amplified from RNA transcripts. TCR CDR3 underwent first-round RT-PCR with the HTBI primer set. TCRdb passed the multiplex PCR reads through MiXCR, listing each CDR3 protein once. Of some 270,000 distinct CDR3 sequences listed, about 13% were seen once; the top ten hold 7.9%. These data belong to a study of T cells in Graves' hyperthyroidism and ophthalmopathy. The length of the CDR3 is 14 residues. V gave up 6 bases and J gave up 5 bases, with 13 bases separating them. Germline V CDR1 and CDR2: MNHEY, SMNVEV (reference sequence).

This TCR was sampled from a woman in her forties with Graves' hyperthyroidism. The rearrangement uses TRBV27 and TRBJ2-2; maybe TRBD2 (7 bases). The source material was blood. CDR3 sequence reads: CASRRGRETGELFF. The CDR3 region has the DNA TGTGCCAGCAGGAGGGGGAGGGAGACCGGGGAGCTGTTTTTT.